These 30 T cell receptor beta chains were sequenced from one sample in a study of cytomegalovirus exposure and HLA in healthy donors. It was with 60 Vbeta and 13 Jbeta primers that the PCR ran. This table comes from immunoSEQ multiplex PCR, and its TCRdb copy is limited to in-frame clones, with some not included. The table includes approximately 190,000 clones, over 65% detected once. Sample: PBMCs. These receptors originate from a man aged 40-49 years in good health and CMV-seropositive.

This chain links TRBV5-1 with TRBJ2-3, with D possibly being TRBD2 (7 bases). Germline CDR1 reads SGHRS; CDR2 reads YFSETQ. CDR3 length: 17 amino acids. V lost 4 bases and J lost 2, with 20 bases in between. The CDR3 nucleotides are TGCGCCAGCAGCGGGGGGGTACAACCGGGGGCCACAGATACGCAGTATTTT. Protein: CASSGGVQPGATDTQYF.

This chain connects TRBV28 to TRBJ1-1, with TRBD1 matching over 7 bases. CDR1 is MDHEN and CDR2 is SYDVKM in the germline V gene. V dropped 5 bases and J dropped 1; count of bases not matched to a gene: 4. This CDR3 contains 14 residues. CDR3 in amino acids: CASSRRQGNTEAFF. The DNA of the CDR3 is TGTGCCAGCAGTCGCCGACAGGGGAACACTGAAGCTTTCTTT.

The chain couples TRBV30 to TRBJ1-1; D is undetermined. This CDR3 spans 12 amino acids. CDR1 and CDR2 from the germline V gene are GTSNPN and SVGIG (reference sequence). V lost 0 bases and J 10 bases, leaving 12 bases between the germline ends. For the CDR3, the DNA is TGTGCCTGGAGTGTAATCCAGGCCGGAGCTTTCTTT. Amino acids: CAWSVIQAGAFF.

This clone has just a few counts. The V and J genes are TRBV6-1 and TRBJ1-2, with D possibly matching TRBD1 (5 bases). CDR3 size: 15 residues. The V gene's germline CDR1 is MNHNS and CDR2 SASEGT. Trimming left V 4 bases short and J 6 bases short, with 18 bases between. The CDR3 nucleotides are TGTGCCAGCAGTGTCGCCGTGGGGGGGATCGATGGCTACACCTTC. Its translation: CASSVAVGGIDGYTF.

The V call is TRBV7-6, the J call TRBJ2-2; possible D gene TRBD2, 5 bases. This CDR3 has 14 residues. V gave up 5 bases and J gave up 1 base, with 8 bases separating them. Germline CDR1 reads SGHVS; CDR2 reads FNYEAQ. CDR3 amino acids: CASSLSGNTGELFF. The CDR3 DNA reads TGTGCCAGCAGCCTAAGCGGGAACACCGGGGAGCTGTTTTTT.

The chain is built from TRBV7-2 and TRBJ2-1, with D possibly being TRBD1 (5 bases). V was trimmed by 5 bases and J by 10 bases, leaving 18 bases between them. This CDR3 is 14 amino acids long. Germline-derived CDR1 and CDR2 are SGHTA and FQGNSA. CDR3 region: CASSVEQGFGEQFF. CDR3 bases: TGTGCCAGCAGCGTGGAGCAGGGATTCGGCGAGCAGTTCTTC.

This clone was counted only a few times. The V call is TRBV5-4, the J call TRBJ2-7; D gene unclear. Germline V gene data show CDR1 as SGHNT and CDR2 as YYREEE (reference sequence). This CDR3 is built from 13 residues. V gave up 0 bases and J gave up 4 bases, with 8 bases separating them. CDR3 in DNA: TGTGCCAGCAGCTTGGAAAGCCCGTACGAGCAGTACTTC. This sequence encodes CASSLESPYEQYF.

The V and J genes are TRBV28 and TRBJ2-7, with 12 bases aligning to TRBD1. Germline V gene sequence: CDR1 MDHEN, CDR2 SYDVKM. This CDR3 has 19 residues. V dropped 6 bases and J dropped 3; count of bases not matched to a gene: 18. The CDR3 spells CASRAPPGQGALNVYEQYF. The DNA of the CDR3 is TGTGCCAGCAGAGCCCCCCCGGGACAGGGGGCTCTCAATGTCTACGAGCAGTACTTC. The whole variable domain, filled in from reference TRBV28 and TRBJ2-7, reads DVKVTQSSRYLVKRTGEKVFLECVQDMDHENMFWYRQDPGLGLRLIYFSYDVKMKEKGDIPEGYSVSREKKERFSLILESASTNQTSMYLCASRAPPGQGALNVYEQYFGPGTRLTVT.

J is TRBJ1-2 and V is TRBV7-2, with 8 bases matching TRBD1. The CDR3 spans 15 residues. The germline V gene has CDR1 SGHTA and CDR2 FQGNSA. V was clipped by 5 bases and J by 6 bases; unmatched bases: 11. CDR3 nucleotides: TGTGCCAGCAGCCATGGACAGGGACCGTCTAATGGCTACACCTTC. Residues: CASSHGQGPSNGYTF.

V usage is TRBV5-8 and J usage is TRBJ1-1; TRBD1 matches 7 bases. Germline CDR1 is SGHTS and CDR2 is YDEGEE. The CDR3 length is 14 residues. V dropped 2 bases and J dropped 5; count of bases not matched to a gene: 6. CDR3 in amino acids: CASSLRGRGTEAFF. The CDR3, as DNA: TGTGCCAGCAGCTTAAGGGGGCGCGGTACTGAAGCTTTCTTT.

The chain carries TRBV11-2 and TRBJ2-7; 7 bases agree with TRBD2. With 5 bases clipped from V and 3 bases from J, the junction kept 10 bases outside the gene matches. Germline V gene lookup returns CDR1 SGHAT and CDR2 FQNNGV. This CDR3 comprises 15 residues. The CDR3 spells CASSLPSGGDYEQYF. Here the CDR3 DNA reads TGTGCCAGCAGCCTTCCTAGCGGAGGAGACTACGAGCAGTACTTC.

This chain links TRBV19 with TRBJ2-2, with no clear D. The CDR3 length is 12 residues. CDR1 LNHDA and CDR2 SQIVND come from the germline V gene (reference sequence). Deletions cut 5 bases from V and 6 bases from J, with 7 bases between. The CDR3 spells CASSPLPGELFF. The CDR3, as DNA: TGTGCCAGTAGTCCCCTCCCCGGGGAGCTGTTTTTT.

The V gene is TRBV7-8, the J gene TRBJ1-5; 7 bases line up with TRBD1. There are 18 residues in the CDR3. Germline CDR1 is SGHVS and CDR2 is FQNEAQ. The V and J ends lost 4 bases and 0 bases, in that order; junction bases with no gene match: 12. The CDR3 protein is CASSSTTGIVGSNQPQHF. The CDR3, as DNA: TGTGCCAGCAGCTCGACGACAGGGATCGTTGGTAGCAATCAGCCCCAGCATTTT. The whole variable domain, filled in from reference TRBV7-8 and TRBJ1-5, reads GAGVSQSPRYKVAKRGQDVALRCDPISGHVSLFWYQQALGQGPEFLTYFQNEAQLDKSGLPSDRFFAERPEGSVSTLKIQRTQQEDSAVYLCASSSTTGIVGSNQPQHFGDGTRLSIL.

Only one count was recorded for this clone. V is TRBV6-5 and J is TRBJ1-6; D may be TRBD1 (5 bases). Trimming shortened V by 2 bases and J by 7 bases, and 9 bases separated the two germline ends. CDR3 length equals 14 residues. Germline lookup yields CDR1 MNHEY and CDR2 SVGAGI. As DNA, the CDR3 is TGTGCCAGCAGTTACGTCGGGGGGAATTCACCCCTCCACTTT. Its translation is CASSYVGGNSPLHF.

This sequence joins TRBV21-1 and TRBJ1-1. TRBV21-1 is deemed a pseudogene. The CDR3 consists of 11 residues. The CDR3 protein is CASPYDSEAFF. CDR3 DNA sequence: TGTGCCAGCCCGTACGACTCTGAAGCTTTCTTT.

This chain joins TRBV7-8 and TRBJ2-7; D is possibly TRBD2 (5 bases). The ends were cut back, 4 bases at V and 3 bases at J, with 10 bases in the middle. There are 13 residues in the CDR3. Germline V gene lookup returns CDR1 SGHVS and CDR2 FQNEAQ. CDR3 sequence: CASSYRRDYEQYF. The CDR3 nucleotides are TGTGCCAGCAGCTACCGTCGGGACTACGAGCAGTACTTC.

The V gene is TRBV29-1, the J gene TRBJ2-3; no reliable D call. The CDR3 spans 13 residues. Trimming left V 4 bases short and J 0 bases short, with 8 bases between. The germline CDR1 and CDR2 sequences are SQVTM and ANQGSEA. The CDR3 protein is CSVVGTSTDTQYF. CDR3 DNA sequence: TGCAGCGTTGTGGGCACCAGCACAGATACGCAGTATTTT.

The CDR3 DNA follows: TGTGCCAGCAGCTTAGATAGCGGGATAGTGGGCGAGCAGTACTTC. Protein product: CASSLDSGIVGEQYF. The V call is TRBV7-2, the J call TRBJ2-7; the match to TRBD2 covers 8 bases. Germline CDR1 is SGHTA and CDR2 is FQGNSA. The trim removed 1 base at V and 6 bases at J, leaving 8 bases unmatched. The CDR3 contains 15 residues.

The chain carries TRBV27 and TRBJ2-2; D is perhaps TRBD1 (5 bases). The V end was cut by 3 bases, the J end by 3 bases, with 11 bases between. The germline CDR1 and CDR2 sequences are MNHEY and SMNVEV (reference sequence). This CDR3 has 15 amino acids. CDR3 loop: CASSFRRRDTGELFF. DNA of the CDR3: TGTGCCAGCAGTTTCCGCCGCAGGGACACCGGGGAGCTGTTTTTT.

The chain couples TRBV5-1 to TRBJ1-1; 10 bases are a match to TRBD1. The CDR3 sequence is 16 residues long. The J segment lost 4 bases and the V segment lost 4 bases, leaving 10 bases of the junction unmatched. Germline CDR1 reads SGHRS; CDR2 reads YFSETQ. The CDR3 DNA reads TGCGCCAGCAGCCTCTCCGGGACAGGGGCGGGCACTGAAGCTTTCTTT. Its translation is CASSLSGTGAGTEAFF. The full variable domain, with the rest looked up from reference TRBV5-1 and TRBJ1-1, is KAGVTQTPRYLIKTRGQQVTLSCSPISGHRSVSWYQQTPGQGLQFLFEYFSETQRNKGNFPGRFSGRQFSNSRSEMNVSTLELGDSALYLCASSLSGTGAGTEAFFGQGTRLTVV.

The chain carries TRBV19 and TRBJ2-1; TRBD2 aligns across 11 bases. The germline CDR1 and CDR2 sequences are LNHDA and SQIVND (reference sequence). V trimming: 7 bases; J trimming: 5 bases; junction bases outside the gene matches: 7. This CDR3 is 15 amino acids long. CDR3 in DNA: TGTGCCAGTAATAGCGGGAGGGCCCTGCACAATGAGCAGTTCTTC. Amino acids: CASNSGRALHNEQFF.

The chain recombines TRBV30 with TRBJ2-2; 14 bases align to TRBD2. Germline V gene sequence: CDR1 GTSNPN, CDR2 SVGIG (reference sequence). The CDR3 runs 16 residues. V shed 6 bases and J 7 bases; nucleotides not matched to a gene: 10. CDR3 sequence: CACNTGLAGVVGELFF. The CDR3 bases are TGTGCCTGCAACACGGGACTAGCGGGAGTTGTCGGGGAGCTGTTTTTT.

The rearrangement uses TRBV2 and TRBJ1-1, with 8 bases fitting TRBD1. From germline, CDR1 is SNHLY and CDR2 FYNNEI. Trimming at V came to 6 bases and at J to 0 bases, leaving 3 bases not matched to a gene. The CDR3 is 14 residues long. The CDR3 spells CASRQTGVNTEAFF. The CDR3 DNA follows: TGTGCCAGCAGACAGACAGGGGTGAACACTGAAGCTTTCTTT.

The chain employs TRBV6-6 and TRBJ1-1; no reliable D call. CDR3 length: 11 residues. Germline CDR1 is MNHNY and CDR2 is SVGAGI (reference sequence). V lost 5 bases, J lost 8 bases, and 9 bases lay in between. The CDR3: CASSPDKEAFF. The CDR3 region has the DNA TGTGCCAGCAGTCCCGACAAAGAAGCTTTCTTT.

Written as DNA, the CDR3 is TGTGCCAGCAGCTCCGGGACTAGCGGGTCGATCTACGAGCAGTACTTC. Translation gives CASSSGTSGSIYEQYF. The V call is TRBV5-4, the J call TRBJ2-7; 12 positions agree with TRBD2. Germline V gives CDR1 SGHNT, CDR2 YYREEE (reference sequence). V shed 3 bases, J shed 3 bases, and the junction held 7 bases outside the gene matches. This CDR3 comprises 16 residues.

The gene calls are TRBV4-3 and TRBJ2-7; 7 bases match TRBD1. This CDR3 is built from 17 residues. Trimming cost V 0 bases and J 5 bases; bases outside gene matches: 13. Germline V lookup: CDR1 LGHNA, CDR2 YSLEER. In nucleotides, the CDR3 is TGCGCCAGCAGCCAAGATCATAGTAGGGGGCTCCGTGACGAGCAGTACTTC. Translating it yields CASSQDHSRGLRDEQYF.

A single count supports this clone. The V gene is TRBV6-5, the J gene TRBJ2-1; D possibly corresponds to TRBD1 (7 bases). Germline-derived CDR1 and CDR2 are MNHEY and SVGAGI. The CDR3 is 15 amino acids. V was clipped by 8 bases and J by 5 bases, with 19 bases between them. DNA for the CDR3: TGTGCCAGCGGAGGGAACCGGGACAGAAACAATGAGCAGTTCTTC. This sequence encodes CASGGNRDRNNEQFF.

This chain joins TRBV7-4 and TRBJ1-3, with D perhaps matching TRBD1 (5 bases). The CDR3 has 19 residues. Germline V CDR1 and CDR2: SGHVT, SQSDAQ. The germline V and J ends were trimmed by 10 bases and 1 base, with 29 bases remaining between them. The CDR3 DNA reads as TGTGCCACCGGGGGGTGGGACCGGCCAGGAGAAAGGTCTGGAAACACCATATATTTT. This gives the protein CATGGWDRPGERSGNTIYF.

The chain joins TRBV5-1 to TRBJ1-1, with 8 bases aligning to TRBD1. The V gene's germline CDR1 is SGHRS and CDR2 YFSETQ. The CDR3 sequence is 12 residues long. The V and J ends lost 4 bases and 9 bases, in that order; junction bases with no gene match: 5. CDR3 DNA sequence: TGCGCCAGCAGCCAGGGGGCGAGGCAAGCTTTCTTT. Translation: CASSQGARQAFF.

The J gene is TRBJ1-1, the V gene TRBV7-2; possibly TRBD1 for D (5 bases). From germline, CDR1 is SGHTA and CDR2 FQGNSA. CDR3 length: 13 residues. V dropped 4 bases and J dropped 5 bases, with 11 bases sitting between them. CDR3 sequence reads: CASSSTRATEAFF. The CDR3 DNA sequence: TGTGCCAGCAGCTCCACCAGGGCTACTGAAGCTTTCTTT. Combining the CDR3 with reference TRBV7-2 and TRBJ1-1 gives the whole variable domain GAGVSQSPSNKVTEKGKDVELRCDPISGHTALYWYRQSLGQGLEFLIYFQGNSAPDKSGLPSDRFSAERTGGSVSTLTIQRTQQEDSAVYLCASSSTRATEAFFGQGTRLTVV.